The 27 T cell receptor beta chains below come from one sample, sequenced in a study of cytomegalovirus exposure and HLA in healthy donors. A multiplex PCR was run with 60 Vbeta primers and 13 Jbeta primers. This table comes from immunoSEQ multiplex PCR, and its TCRdb copy is limited to in-frame clones, with some not included. The sample gives about 72,000 clones, approximately 78% of which show up once; under 2% is in the top ten. The sample was PBMCs. These receptors came from a man younger than 35 in good health and CMV-seronegative.

This clone was detected only a few times. This chain uses TRBV4-2 with TRBJ1-2; 7 bases fit TRBD1. The CDR3 contains 14 residues. Germline trimming cut 4 bases from V and 4 bases from J; bases unmatched to any gene: 6. The germline CDR1 and CDR2 sequences are LGHNA and YNFKEQ. The CDR3 DNA follows: TGTGCCAGCAGCCCTCCGGGACAGAGCTATGGCTACACCTTC. It specifies CASSPPGQSYGYTF.

This chain connects TRBV2 to TRBJ1-1, with 9 positions matching TRBD1. Germline values: CDR1 SNHLY, CDR2 FYNNEI. V lost 6 bases and J lost 0; bases outside the gene matches: 8. The CDR3 has 16 amino acids. The DNA for the CDR3 is TGTGCCAGCAGACTACAGGGGGCAGGGGTGAACACTGAAGCTTTCTTT. This gives the protein CASRLQGAGVNTEAFF.

The V call is TRBV6-5, the J call TRBJ1-1, with 10 bases fitting TRBD1. V trimming: 7 bases; J trimming: 1 base; junction bases outside the gene matches: 6. Germline V lookup: CDR1 MNHEY, CDR2 SVGAGI. The CDR3 runs 15 residues. CDR3 protein: CASISDRGTNTEAFF. The CDR3 DNA reads as TGTGCCAGCATTTCGGACAGGGGGACGAACACTGAAGCTTTCTTT.

This sequence joins TRBV7-3 and TRBJ2-5; TRBD2 aligns across 7 bases. The CDR3 covers 13 residues. CDR1 is SGHTA, CDR2 FQGTGA, per germline. V was pared by 1 base and J by 5 bases, with 1 base of the junction left unmatched. CDR3 region: CASSLREGETQYF. DNA of the CDR3: TGTGCCAGCAGCTTAAGGGAGGGCGAGACCCAGTACTTC.

The chain carries TRBV7-2 and TRBJ2-7, with 8 bases identical to TRBD1. Germline CDR1 and CDR2: SGHTA and FQGNSA. This CDR3 region has 14 residues. V shed 3 bases, J shed 5 bases, and the junction held 6 bases outside the gene matches. The CDR3 spells CASSFSDRAHEQYF. Here the CDR3 DNA reads TGTGCCAGCAGCTTCTCGGACAGGGCCCACGAGCAGTACTTC. The full variable domain, in which reference TRBV7-2 and TRBJ2-7 provide the parts outside the CDR3, is GAGVSQSPSNKVTEKGKDVELRCDPISGHTALYWYRQSLGQGLEFLIYFQGNSAPDKSGLPSDRFSAERTGGSVSTLTIQRTQQEDSAVYLCASSFSDRAHEQYFGPGTRLTVT.

The rearrangement links TRBV7-8 to TRBJ2-7; 7 nucleotides line up with TRBD2. CDR1 and CDR2 from the germline V gene are SGHVS and FQNEAQ. The J segment lost 6 bases and the V segment lost 0 bases, leaving 8 bases of the junction unmatched. This CDR3 is built from 15 residues. The CDR3 sequence: CASSLAVGGGFEQYF. In DNA form, the CDR3 reads TGTGCCAGCAGCTTAGCTGTGGGGGGGGGATTCGAGCAGTACTTC.

The chain uses TRBV7-9 and TRBJ1-3; the match to TRBD1 covers 7 bases. The CDR3 has 16 amino acids. V trimming: 4 bases; J trimming: 0 bases; junction bases outside the gene matches: 6. The germline V gene encodes CDR1 SEHNR and CDR2 FQNEAQ (reference sequence). The CDR3 coding sequence is TGTGCCAGCAGCTCGACAGGGCTTTACTCTGGAAACACCATATATTTT. Translating gives CASSSTGLYSGNTIYF.

The chain links TRBV6-5 to TRBJ2-7, with 10 positions matching TRBD1. The CDR3 is 14 amino acids. J was trimmed by 1 base and V by 5 bases; bases with no gene match: 2. Germline V lookup: CDR1 MNHEY, CDR2 SVGAGI. The DNA for the CDR3 is TGTGCCAGCAGTCGGACAGGGGGATCCTACGAGCAGTACTTC. This gives the protein CASSRTGGSYEQYF.

This chain connects TRBV7-2 to TRBJ2-3, with D tentatively TRBD2 (6 bases). CDR1 SGHTA and CDR2 FQGNSA come from the germline V gene. V lost 4 bases and J 1 base, leaving 18 bases between the germline ends. The CDR3 extends over 17 amino acids. The CDR3 is CASSSRPRGARTDTQYF. CDR3 bases: TGTGCCAGCAGCTCAAGGCCCCGCGGGGCACGCACAGATACGCAGTATTTT. The complete variable domain, with remaining parts taken from reference TRBV7-2 and TRBJ2-3, reads GAGVSQSPSNKVTEKGKDVELRCDPISGHTALYWYRQSLGQGLEFLIYFQGNSAPDKSGLPSDRFSAERTGGSVSTLTIQRTQQEDSAVYLCASSSRPRGARTDTQYFGPGTRLTVL.

The chain employs TRBV28 and TRBJ1-2; D gene ambiguous. The germline V gene has CDR1 MDHEN and CDR2 SYDVKM. V was cut by 1 base and J by 1 base, with 7 bases left in between. This CDR3 contains 14 residues. Here the CDR3 reads CASSLSGSNYGYTF. The CDR3 region has the DNA TGTGCCAGCAGTTTATCAGGCAGTAACTATGGCTACACCTTC.

The chain combines TRBV28 with TRBJ1-2, with 7 positions matching TRBD1. Germline assignment: CDR1 MDHEN and CDR2 SYDVKM. V shed 1 base, J shed 4 bases, and the junction held 3 bases outside the gene matches. This CDR3 region has 14 residues. CDR3 coding DNA: TGTGCCAGCAGTTTATTTACAGGGGCCTATGGCTACACCTTC. Protein sequence: CASSLFTGAYGYTF.

This clone was picked up one time. The rearrangement uses TRBV28 and TRBJ2-3; D is ambiguous. Germline V lookup: CDR1 MDHEN, CDR2 SYDVKM. CDR3 length: 13 amino acids. Trimming cost V 7 bases and J 4 bases, with 12 bases left between them. In nucleotides, the CDR3 is TGTGCCAGCAACATCATTCCCCCAGATACGCAGTATTTT. Translated, it gives CASNIIPPDTQYF.

The chain is built from TRBV10-3 and TRBJ2-7, with 8 bases identical to TRBD1. V was pared by 10 bases and J by 0 bases, with 8 bases of the junction left unmatched. The CDR3 contains 14 residues. Germline V gene sequence: CDR1 ENHRY, CDR2 SYGVKD. CDR3 residues: CATRKDRVSYEQYF. CDR3 bases: TGTGCCACCCGAAAGGACAGGGTCTCCTACGAGCAGTACTTC.

The J gene is TRBJ2-4, the V gene TRBV7-2, with a possible D match to TRBD2 (6 bases). The V gene lost 7 bases and the J gene lost 1 base, with 20 bases spanning the gap. The CDR3 is 17 amino acids. Per germline, CDR1 SGHTA and CDR2 FQGNSA. The CDR3 bases are TGTGCCAGCATCCCGGGGATGCGGGATCTGGCCAAAAACATTCAGTACTTC. It is translated as CASIPGMRDLAKNIQYF. The full variable domain, completed using reference TRBV7-2 and TRBJ2-4, is GAGVSQSPSNKVTEKGKDVELRCDPISGHTALYWYRQSLGQGLEFLIYFQGNSAPDKSGLPSDRFSAERTGGSVSTLTIQRTQQEDSAVYLCASIPGMRDLAKNIQYFGAGTRLSVL.

CDR3 nucleotide sequence: TGTGCCAGCAGTTCCACCTCGCGGGACCGAAAACTGTTTTTT. This encodes CASSSTSRDRKLFF. This chain joins TRBV28 and TRBJ1-4, with D maybe TRBD1 (5 bases). Deletions cut 4 bases from V and 10 bases from J, with 16 bases between. Germline V gene lookup returns CDR1 MDHEN and CDR2 SYDVKM. The CDR3 runs to 14 residues.

The count of this clone is one. J is TRBJ2-4 and V is TRBV9; 10 bases agree with TRBD2. Germline trimming cut 0 bases from V and 6 bases from J; bases unmatched to any gene: 6. CDR1 is SGDLS, CDR2 YYNGEE, per germline. This CDR3 contains 16 residues. This CDR3 reads CASSVDTGLARNIQYF. In DNA form, the CDR3 reads TGTGCCAGCAGCGTAGACACGGGACTAGCGAGAAACATTCAGTACTTC. Together with reference TRBV9 and TRBJ2-4, the CDR3 gives the full variable domain: DSGVTQTPKHLITATGQRVTLRCSPRSGDLSVYWYQQSLDQGLQFLIQYYNGEERAKGNILERFSAQQFPDLHSELNLSSLELGDSALYFCASSVDTGLARNIQYFGAGTRLSVL.

The rearrangement joins TRBV27 to TRBJ1-2; 8 bases fit TRBD1. Germline CDR1 is MNHEY and CDR2 is SMNVEV (reference sequence). Trimming took 5 bases from V and 6 from J; bases not matched to a gene: 14. The CDR3 runs to 16 residues. The CDR3 region has the DNA TGTGCCAGCAGTCCACTGGGGACAGGTAGTAAAGATGGCTACACCTTC. Its translation is CASSPLGTGSKDGYTF.

The gene calls are TRBV28 and TRBJ1-2; D may be TRBD1 (6 bases). The V gene lost 6 bases and the J gene lost 4 bases, with 15 bases spanning the gap. The CDR3 has 14 amino acids. Looked up from germline, CDR1 is MDHEN and CDR2 is SYDVKM. CDR3 bases: TGTGCCAGCAGACGGACACAGGGCCTCTATGGCTACACCTTC. Amino acids: CASRRTQGLYGYTF.

This chain connects TRBV19 to TRBJ2-1, with 10 bases aligning to TRBD2. J gave up 5 bases and V 1 base, and 2 bases lay outside the gene matches. Germline V CDR1 and CDR2: LNHDA, SQIVND (reference sequence). The CDR3 loop spans 15 amino acids. CDR3 DNA: TGTGCCAGTAGTATAGGAGCGGGAGGGAACAATGAGCAGTTCTTC. It translates to CASSIGAGGNNEQFF.

The rearrangement links TRBV4-3 to TRBJ2-7; the match to TRBD2 covers 11 bases. Germline V gives CDR1 LGHNA, CDR2 YSLEER. CDR3 length: 16 residues. V lost 3 bases to trimming and J lost 1 base; unmatched junction nucleotides: 5. The DNA of the CDR3 is TGCGCCAGCAGCCAGGGTAGCGGGAGGGCGTCCTACGAGCAGTACTTC. Translated: CASSQGSGRASYEQYF.

This rearrangement joins TRBV2 to TRBJ2-7, with D possibly TRBD1 on 6 matching bases. V lost 7 bases and J 2 bases, leaving 15 bases between the germline ends. Germline V gene sequence: CDR1 SNHLY, CDR2 FYNNEI. The CDR3 runs 14 residues. CDR3 sequence (DNA): TGTGCCAGCATTCCCAGCAGGGGCGCCTACGAGCAGTACTTC. It translates to CASIPSRGAYEQYF.

The gene calls are TRBV6-4 and TRBJ1-4, with no clear D. This CDR3 has 14 residues. V dropped 8 bases and J dropped 0 bases, with 10 bases sitting between them. Germline V gene data show CDR1 as MRHNA and CDR2 as SNTAGT. CDR3 loop: CASSDRATNEKLFF. The CDR3 DNA follows: TGTGCCAGCTCTGACCGGGCAACTAATGAAAAACTGTTTTTT.

This clone was seen once. This sequence joins TRBV28 and TRBJ1-5; D is uncertain. Trimming took 6 bases from V and 5 from J, leaving 8 bases between them. The length of the CDR3 is 12 residues. Germline-derived CDR1 and CDR2 are MDHEN and SYDVKM. The CDR3 coding sequence is TGTGCCAGCAGCTACGTGGATCAGCCCCAGCATTTT. Amino acids: CASSYVDQPQHF.

The chain combines TRBV29-1 with TRBJ2-5, with TRBD1 identical over 8 bases. V gave up 4 bases and J gave up 1 base; unmatched junction bases: 8. CDR1 is SQVTM and CDR2 is ANQGSEA in the germline V gene. The CDR3 totals 15 residues. The CDR3 here is CSVVSRQGAQETQYF. In DNA form, the CDR3 reads TGCAGCGTTGTTTCCCGGCAGGGGGCCCAAGAGACCCAGTACTTC.

This chain links TRBV11-2 with TRBJ1-2; D is possibly TRBD1 (5 bases). The CDR3 runs 18 residues. Germline lookup yields CDR1 SGHAT and CDR2 FQNNGV. Trimming left V 5 bases short and J 1 base short, with 23 bases between. The CDR3 is CASSPIKKGGGVNYGYTF. The CDR3 coding sequence is TGTGCCAGCAGCCCTATAAAAAAGGGCGGGGGGGTTAACTATGGCTACACCTTC.

This clone was seen just once. This sequence joins TRBV30 and TRBJ2-5, with 10 bases that match TRBD1. Germline V gives CDR1 GTSNPN, CDR2 SVGIG (reference sequence). CDR3 length equals 14 residues. This chain's CDR3 is CPQPGQGTPETQYF. CDR3 in DNA: TGTCCCCAACCGGGACAGGGGACCCCAGAGACCCAGTACTTC.

The chain is built from TRBV5-1 and TRBJ2-3; 8 bases match TRBD2. CDR1 is SGHRS and CDR2 is YFSETQ in the germline V gene. The CDR3 loop spans 14 amino acids. V gave up 5 bases and J gave up 4 bases; unmatched junction bases: 6. CDR3 sequence (DNA): TGCGCCAGCAGTTATGGACTAGCCGCAGATACGCAGTATTTT. Translating it yields CASSYGLAADTQYF.